What follows are 9 T cell receptor beta chains derived from one specimen sequenced in a study of T cells in localized non-small cell lung cancer. This table comes from immunoSEQ multiplex PCR, and its TCRdb copy is limited to in-frame clones, with some not included. The sample has some 4,000 clones, under 30% seen once. Sequenced here: lung tumor tissue, sampled before any cancer treatment. All receptors come from a woman aged 35-75 years with stage I lung adenocarcinoma.

This sequence joins TRBV6-8 and TRBJ2-2; 7 nucleotides align to TRBD2. V lost 6 bases, J lost 2 bases, and 6 bases stayed unmatched. Germline-derived CDR1 and CDR2 are MNHGY and SAAAGT. The CDR3 loop spans 15 amino acids. The CDR3 here is CASSLGLVNTGELFF. The DNA for the CDR3 is TGTGCCAGCAGCCTAGGACTAGTAAACACCGGGGAGCTGTTTTTT.

This chain joins TRBV18 and TRBJ2-7; TRBD1 matches at 7 bases. In germline, CDR1 is KGHSH, CDR2 LQKENI. CDR3 size: 16 residues. V lost 6 bases to trimming and J lost 3 bases; unmatched junction nucleotides: 14. DNA for the CDR3: TGTGCCAGCTCCCCAGGGACAGATTTCGCACTCTACGAGCAGTACTTC. It translates to CASSPGTDFALYEQYF.

The chain has TRBV6-8 and TRBJ2-1; 7 bases are shared with TRBD2. After removal of 8 bases from V and 8 bases from J, the junction contained 18 bases not matched to a gene. The germline V gene has CDR1 MNHGY and CDR2 SAAAGT. The CDR3 has 16 residues. The CDR3 nucleotides are TGTGCCAGCCGTCCTTTTCTGGGCGGGAGCCTCTATGAGCAGTTCTTC. Residues: CASRPFLGGSLYEQFF.

The rearrangement joins TRBV29-1 to TRBJ1-2; TRBD1 is a possible D gene (5 bases). Per germline, CDR1 SQVTM and CDR2 ANQGSEA. The CDR3 is 12 residues long. V lost 4 bases and J 1 base, leaving 7 bases between the germline ends. DNA for the CDR3: TGCAGCGTTGCAGACAGTAACTATGGCTACACCTTC. It yields the protein CSVADSNYGYTF.

This clone came up a few times. The V gene is TRBV4-1, the J gene TRBJ2-3; 7 bases align to TRBD1. With V trimmed by 0 bases and J by 7 bases, 10 bases remained unmatched. The CDR3 length is 16 residues. From germline, CDR1 is MGHRA and CDR2 YSYEKL. CDR3 loop: CASSQDPDRAANTQYF. The DNA for the CDR3 is TGCGCCAGCAGCCAAGATCCCGACAGGGCGGCGAATACGCAGTATTTT.

A few counts support this clone. The chain links TRBV5-1 to TRBJ2-1; TRBD2 is a possible D gene (7 bases). V was clipped by 2 bases and J by 7 bases, with 13 bases between them. CDR1 is SGHRS and CDR2 is YFSETQ in the germline V gene. CDR3 size: 14 residues. This CDR3 reads CASSFSGTLNEQFF. The CDR3, as DNA: TGCGCCAGCAGCTTCAGCGGGACATTAAATGAGCAGTTCTTC. The full variable domain, with the rest looked up from reference TRBV5-1 and TRBJ2-1, is KAGVTQTPRYLIKTRGQQVTLSCSPISGHRSVSWYQQTPGQGLQFLFEYFSETQRNKGNFPGRFSGRQFSNSRSEMNVSTLELGDSALYLCASSFSGTLNEQFFGPGTRLTVL.

The V and J genes are TRBV14 and TRBJ1-2, with D perhaps matching TRBD1 (5 bases). The CDR3 loop spans 16 amino acids. Trimming removed 0 bases from V and 5 bases from J, with 16 bases in between. Germline V gene sequence: CDR1 SGHDN, CDR2 FVKESK. The CDR3: CASSQDKSYRGYGYTF. The CDR3 DNA is TGTGCCAGCAGCCAAGATAAATCCTATCGGGGGTATGGCTACACCTTC.

The V call is TRBV11-3, the J call TRBJ2-1; 8 bases are a match to TRBD2. The V gene end was trimmed by 6 bases and the J gene end by 5 bases; junction bases not matched to a gene: 6. The CDR3 sequence is 14 residues long. Germline V gene data show CDR1 as SGHNT and CDR2 as YENEEA. CDR3 nucleotides: TGTGCCAGCAGACCGGGACTAGATAACAATGAGCAGTTCTTC. Protein sequence: CASRPGLDNNEQFF.

The CDR3 DNA sequence: TGTGCCAGCAGCTTAGGAAGGACAGGGTCGAATGAAAAACTGTTTTTT. Encoded protein: CASSLGRTGSNEKLFF. The chain carries TRBV11-3 and TRBJ1-4, with 8 bases aligning to TRBD1. This CDR3 comprises 16 residues. Germline V gene data show CDR1 as SGHNT and CDR2 as YENEEA. Unmatched junction bases numbered 6, after V lost 1 base and J lost 5 bases.